The table lists the clone carrying this T cell receptor (beta chain) with a few counts. Its target is not known. This entry comes from a study of T cells after yellow fever vaccination. Study information: Each low-cell-number fraction was prepared by means of SMART-Seq v4 Ultra Low Input.

Study findings and constraints: Of the clonotypes, a small share occurred in both CD4 and CD8 compartments. Most primary-vaccination clones reappeared after the booster (about 96% CD4, 88% CD8).

It was through 5'RACE template switching that TCR cDNA was made, with a universal primer site and UMIs added. Each CDR3 protein gets one entry after TCRdb re-called the 5' RACE reads with MiXCR. The sample contains 300,000 to 400,000 distinct CDR3 sequences, around 6.4% of which appear only once. The CDR3 spans 14 residues. Trimming cost V 6 bases and J 5 bases; bases outside gene matches: 7. This receptor was taken from a man aged 30 to 45 who received the YFV17D yellow fever vaccine. This chain links TRBV12-3 or TRBV12-4 with TRBJ2-7; 10 nucleotides agree with TRBD2. The sample here was PBMCs, taken 5 days after the yellow fever booster vaccination. The DNA for the CDR3 is TGTGCCAGCAGGACGGGACTAGCGAGGCACGAGCAGTACTTC. Protein product: CASRTGLARHEQYF.